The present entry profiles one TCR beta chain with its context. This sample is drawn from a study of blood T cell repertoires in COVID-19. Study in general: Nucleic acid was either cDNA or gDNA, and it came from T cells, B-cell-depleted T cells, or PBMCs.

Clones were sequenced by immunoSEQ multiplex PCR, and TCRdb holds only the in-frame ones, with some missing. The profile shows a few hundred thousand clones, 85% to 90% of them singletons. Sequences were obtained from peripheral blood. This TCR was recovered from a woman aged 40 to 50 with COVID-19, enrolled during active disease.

CDR3 coding DNA: TGTGCCAGCAGTTACTCTGGACAGGGGAGGAATTCACCCCTCCACTTT. Translating it yields CASSYSGQGRNSPLHF. This chain uses TRBV6-2 or TRBV6-3 with TRBJ1-6; TRBD1 agrees at 9 bases. The V gene's germline CDR1 is MNHEY and CDR2 SVGEGT. V dropped 0 bases and J dropped 7; count of bases not matched to a gene: 4. This CDR3 region has 16 residues.